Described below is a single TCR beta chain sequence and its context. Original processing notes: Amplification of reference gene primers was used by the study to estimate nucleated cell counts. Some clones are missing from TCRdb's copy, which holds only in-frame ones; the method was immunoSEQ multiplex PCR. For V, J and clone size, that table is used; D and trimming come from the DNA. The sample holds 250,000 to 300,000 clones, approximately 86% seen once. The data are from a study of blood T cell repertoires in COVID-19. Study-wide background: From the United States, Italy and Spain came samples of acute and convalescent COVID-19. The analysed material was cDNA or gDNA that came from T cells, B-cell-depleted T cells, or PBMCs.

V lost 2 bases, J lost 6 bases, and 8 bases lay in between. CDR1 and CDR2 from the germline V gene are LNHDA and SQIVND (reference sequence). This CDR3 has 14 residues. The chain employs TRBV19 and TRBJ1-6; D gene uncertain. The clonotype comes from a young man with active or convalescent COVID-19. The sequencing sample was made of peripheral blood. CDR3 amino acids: CASSIPGLNSPLHF. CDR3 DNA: TGTGCCAGTAGTATACCAGGCCTTAATTCACCCCTCCACTTT.